This record looks at one T cell receptor beta chain sequence and its context. No antigen is known for it. The study sampled nominally healthy donors, though unrecorded immune exposures were likely. The sample is drawn from a study of cytomegalovirus exposure and HLA in healthy donors. Whole-study results and caveats: Analyses of presence/absence relied on an assumption of roughly uniform sequencing depth across donors.

This CDR3 region has 13 residues. The germline CDR1 and CDR2 sequences are SNHLY and FYNNEI. Between the trimmed V and J ends, which lost 7 bases and 8 bases, there was a span of 14 bases. PCR amplification relied on 60 Vbeta primers (plus 13 Jbeta primers). TCRdb's table, derived via immunoSEQ multiplex PCR, lists solely in-frame clones and lacks some. The table records approximately 100,000 clones, roughly 76% of them present only once. This clonotype originated in a woman aged 40 to 49 in good health and CMV-seropositive. The genes are TRBV2 and TRBJ1-4; tentatively, D is TRBD1 (5 bases). Sequenced input: PBMCs. The CDR3: CASNRQGGEKLFF. CDR3 nucleotide sequence: TGTGCCAGCAATCGTCAGGGAGGAGAAAAACTGTTTTTT.